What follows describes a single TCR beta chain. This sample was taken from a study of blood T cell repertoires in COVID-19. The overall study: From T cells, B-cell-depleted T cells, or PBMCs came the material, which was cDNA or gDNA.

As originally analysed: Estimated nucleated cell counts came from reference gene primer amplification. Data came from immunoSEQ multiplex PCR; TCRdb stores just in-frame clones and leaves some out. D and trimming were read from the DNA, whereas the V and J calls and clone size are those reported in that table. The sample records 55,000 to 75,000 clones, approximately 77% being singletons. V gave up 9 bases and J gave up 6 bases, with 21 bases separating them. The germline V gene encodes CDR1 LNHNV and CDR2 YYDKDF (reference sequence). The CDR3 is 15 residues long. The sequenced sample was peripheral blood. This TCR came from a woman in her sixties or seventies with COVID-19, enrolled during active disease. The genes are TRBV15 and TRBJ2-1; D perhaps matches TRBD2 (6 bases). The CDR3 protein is CATAAPGELGNEQFF. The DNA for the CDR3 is TGTGCCACTGCCGCCCCGGGGGAACTCGGCAATGAGCAGTTCTTC.